A selection of T cell receptor beta chains follows, all from one sample in a study of T cell responses to AZD1222 COVID-19 vaccine. Produced via immunoSEQ multiplex PCR; TCRdb's table is partial and in-frame only. The table lists roughly 180,000 clones, about 90% of them singletons. The sequenced sample was peripheral blood, obtained on day 0 of MenACWY control vaccination. These receptors all stem from an adult in good health. CDR3s include the opening cysteine and the closing phenylalanine or tryptophan. Clone size is stated in some rows and not others, as once, few, many or a class when expanded.

V	size	J	CDR3
TRBV6-5	once	TRBJ1-3	CASSRGLRNTIYF
TRBV6-5	NA	TRBJ2-1	CASSYVGQGFAEQFF
TRBV23-1	NA	TRBJ1-5	CASSQSIRGIRQPQHF
TRBV14	NA	TRBJ2-2	CASSHPQMGGAQAGELFF
TRBV28	NA	TRBJ1-1	CASSLPPVRQGLYMNTEAFF
TRBV6-2/TRBV6-3	NA	TRBJ1-5	CASSYDGNNQPQHF
TRBV7-2	NA	TRBJ1-1	CASSLDTYTEAFF
TRBV7-9	NA	TRBJ2-7	CASSRPGQGPYEQYF
TRBV30	NA	TRBJ1-5	CASSTGDFSNQPQHF
TRBV11-2	NA	TRBJ2-7	CASSSEGRGISYEQYF
TRBV25-1	NA	TRBJ2-7	CASSDARVGQYF
TRBV7-9	few	TRBJ1-2	CASSLSGRGSYGYTF
TRBV6-5	NA	TRBJ1-1	CASSYTGDTEAFF
TRBV27	NA	TRBJ2-1	CASSLYGESSYNEQFF
TRBV12-3/TRBV12-4	NA	TRBJ1-5	CASQVSNQPQHF
TRBV7-2	NA	TRBJ2-7	CASSLTTSGAHWDEQYF
TRBV19	NA	TRBJ1-5	CASSPTQSTDSNQPQHF
TRBV6-2/TRBV6-3	NA	TRBJ1-3	CASSWSSGNTIYF
TRBV5-1	few	TRBJ2-1	CASSLRLAGGSEQFF
TRBV11-2	NA	TRBJ2-5	CASSLGTPQETQYF
TRBV5-6	NA	TRBJ2-1	CASSFSTGNEQFF
TRBV28	NA	TRBJ1-4	CASSLPVGGREKLFF
TRBV19	NA	TRBJ1-2	CASSPGWGYTF
TRBV6-2/TRBV6-3	NA	TRBJ1-5	CASSYGRVDNQPQHF
TRBV4-2	many	TRBJ2-1	CASSQTSDNEQFF
TRBV6-5	NA	TRBJ1-6	CASRDRQGKNSPLHF
TRBV27	NA	TRBJ1-2	CASSPEGPGYGYTF
TRBV12-3/TRBV12-4	NA	TRBJ2-7	CASRSSGVREQYF
TRBV29-1	NA	TRBJ2-3	CSVGMAAPVGDTQYF
TRBV15	NA	TRBJ2-7	CATNSGASGAYEQYF
TRBV7-6	NA	TRBJ2-2	CASSLVVRTTMNTGELFF
TRBV19	NA	TRBJ2-6	CASSIDSSGANVLTF
TRBV27	once	TRBJ2-7	CASSPMETGVDEQYF
TRBV7-8	NA	TRBJ2-3	CASSQGLDTQYF
TRBV29-1	once	TRBJ1-1	CSSRTGLGTEAFF
TRBV4-1	NA	TRBJ1-2	CASSQEPGPSYGYTF
TRBV30	NA	TRBJ1-1	CAWSSTPNTEAFF
TRBV6-2/TRBV6-3	NA	TRBJ2-7	CASSFSSGGDEQYF
TRBV28	NA	TRBJ2-7	CASSFQDRAAYEQYF
TRBV3-1/TRBV3-2	NA	TRBJ2-6	CASSQVFSGANVLTF
TRBV6-2/TRBV6-3	NA	TRBJ1-6	CASSYLKPGQPAESYNSPLHF
TRBV28	NA	TRBJ2-3	CASSSLGNTDTQYF
TRBV4-1	NA	TRBJ1-4	CASSPRQGAGEKLFF